The source of this TCR beta chain is a study of T cell responses to AZD1222 COVID-19 vaccine. Study summary: Researchers grouped second doses given at about 4 or about 12 weeks into one pool.

Assay: immunoSEQ multiplex PCR; the TCRdb copy retains only in-frame clones and omits some. Among around 83,000 clones, around nine tenths were seen once, and the ten largest hold roughly a fifth. Germline lookup yields CDR1 MNHEY and CDR2 SVGAGI. This CDR3 comprises 13 residues. The V end was cut by 2 bases, the J end by 9 bases, with 11 bases between. Findings and caveats of the study: Seropositive status at baseline applied to only six AZD1222 recipients. Targets within unmutated variant regions were reportedly found for nearly half of spike-specific TCRs.

Notes on this clone: Its antigen remains unidentified.

This receptor was obtained from an adult in good health. Sequencing used peripheral blood, obtained on day 0 of AZD1222 vaccination. This chain connects TRBV6-5 to TRBJ2-4, with D perhaps TRBD2 (6 bases). The CDR3 nucleotides are TGTGCCAGCAGTTACCCGACTAGAGGCATTCAGTACTTC. Translated: CASSYPTRGIQYF.